What follows are 3 T cell receptor beta chains derived from one specimen sequenced in a study of control samples from healthy donors and cancer patients. Assay: immunoSEQ multiplex PCR; the TCRdb copy retains only in-frame clones and omits some. Of about 86,000 clones detected, over 85% appear once; the ten largest clones hold around 1.5%. The sequenced material came from blood. All receptors come from a woman younger than 45 in good health.

The CDR3 sequence is CASSVEAGSYEQYF. The CDR3, as DNA: TGTGCCAGCAGTGTGGAGGCGGGCTCCTACGAGCAGTACTTC. The J gene is TRBJ2-7, the V gene TRBV2; TRBD2 is a possible D gene (5 bases). Trimming took 4 bases from V and 0 from J, leaving 10 bases between them. This CDR3 contains 14 residues. Germline CDR1 SNHLY, CDR2 FYNNEI.

The chain joins TRBV29-1 to TRBJ2-1; tentative D call: TRBD1 (6 bases). The V gene lost 5 bases and the J gene lost 3 bases, with 11 bases spanning the gap. CDR3 length equals 13 residues. Germline V lookup: CDR1 SQVTM, CDR2 ANQGSEA. DNA for the CDR3: TGCAGCGTTAGCCGGGACAACTACAATGAGCAGTTCTTC. It specifies CSVSRDNYNEQFF.

The V gene is TRBV7-9, the J gene TRBJ1-1; D gene ambiguous. V dropped 3 bases and J dropped 1 base, with 3 bases sitting between them. There are 12 residues in the CDR3. Germline assignment: CDR1 SEHNR and CDR2 FQNEAQ (reference sequence). CDR3 sequence reads: CASSFGNTEAFF. For the CDR3, the DNA is TGTGCCAGCAGCTTCGGGAACACTGAAGCTTTCTTT.